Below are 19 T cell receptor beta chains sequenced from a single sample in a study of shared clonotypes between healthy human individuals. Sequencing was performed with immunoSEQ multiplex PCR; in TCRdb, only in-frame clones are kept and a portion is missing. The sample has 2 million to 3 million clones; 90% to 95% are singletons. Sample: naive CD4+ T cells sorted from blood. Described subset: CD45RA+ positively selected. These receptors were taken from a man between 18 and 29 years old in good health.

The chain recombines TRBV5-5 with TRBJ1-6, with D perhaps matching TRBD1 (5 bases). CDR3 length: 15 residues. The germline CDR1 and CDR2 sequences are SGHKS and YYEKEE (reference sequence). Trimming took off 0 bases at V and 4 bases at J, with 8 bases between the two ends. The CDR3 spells CASSLGGLYNSPLHF. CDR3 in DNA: TGTGCCAGCAGCTTGGGGGGACTTTATAATTCACCCCTCCACTTT.

CDR3 DNA sequence: TGTGCCTGGAGTACGGATATCCTACAGCGGTCCACTGAAGCTTTCTTT. As protein: CAWSTDILQRSTEAFF. This rearrangement joins TRBV30 to TRBJ1-1; D is undetermined. This CDR3 is 16 amino acids long. The V end lost 2 bases, the J end lost 4 bases, and 20 bases lay between the germline ends. The germline CDR1 and CDR2 sequences are GTSNPN and SVGIG (reference sequence).

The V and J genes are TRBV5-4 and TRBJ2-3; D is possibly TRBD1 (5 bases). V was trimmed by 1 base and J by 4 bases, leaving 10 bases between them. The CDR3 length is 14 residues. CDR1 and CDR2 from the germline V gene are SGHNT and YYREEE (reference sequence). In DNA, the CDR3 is TGTGCCAGCAGCTTGCAGGGAAACCCAGATACGCAGTATTTT. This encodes CASSLQGNPDTQYF.

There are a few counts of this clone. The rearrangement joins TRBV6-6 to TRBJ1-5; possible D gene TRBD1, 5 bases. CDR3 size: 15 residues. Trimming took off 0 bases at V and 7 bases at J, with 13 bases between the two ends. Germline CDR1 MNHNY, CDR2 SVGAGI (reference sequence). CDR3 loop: CASSYSAGRDQPQHF. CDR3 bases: TGTGCCAGCAGTTACTCCGCAGGACGGGACCAGCCCCAGCATTTT.

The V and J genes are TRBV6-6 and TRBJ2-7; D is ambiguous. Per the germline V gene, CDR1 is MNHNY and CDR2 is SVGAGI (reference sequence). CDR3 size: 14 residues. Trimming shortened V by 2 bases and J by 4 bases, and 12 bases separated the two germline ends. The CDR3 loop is CASSYKDLGYEQYF. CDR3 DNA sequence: TGTGCCAGCAGTTACAAAGACCTTGGATACGAGCAGTACTTC.

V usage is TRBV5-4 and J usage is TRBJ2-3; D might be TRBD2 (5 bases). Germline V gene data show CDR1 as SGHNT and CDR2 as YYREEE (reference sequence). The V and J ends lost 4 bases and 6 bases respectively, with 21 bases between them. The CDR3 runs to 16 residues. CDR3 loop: CASSPGGAWSFDTQYF. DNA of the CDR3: TGTGCCAGCAGCCCCGGAGGAGCGTGGAGTTTCGATACGCAGTATTTT.

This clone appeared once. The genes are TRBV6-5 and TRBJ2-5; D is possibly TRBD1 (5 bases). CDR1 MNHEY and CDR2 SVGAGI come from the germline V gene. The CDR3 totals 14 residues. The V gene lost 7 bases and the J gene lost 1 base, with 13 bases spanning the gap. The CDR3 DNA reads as TGTGCCAGCACTCCTTGGGGCGGCCAAGAGACCCAGTACTTC. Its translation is CASTPWGGQETQYF.

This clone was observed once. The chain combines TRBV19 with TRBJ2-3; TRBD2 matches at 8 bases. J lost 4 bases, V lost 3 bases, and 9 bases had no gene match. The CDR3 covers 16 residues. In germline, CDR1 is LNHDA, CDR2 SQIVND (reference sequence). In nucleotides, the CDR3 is TGTGCCAGTAGTATTAAGGCGGGGGGCGGGGCAGATACGCAGTATTTT. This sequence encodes CASSIKAGGGADTQYF.

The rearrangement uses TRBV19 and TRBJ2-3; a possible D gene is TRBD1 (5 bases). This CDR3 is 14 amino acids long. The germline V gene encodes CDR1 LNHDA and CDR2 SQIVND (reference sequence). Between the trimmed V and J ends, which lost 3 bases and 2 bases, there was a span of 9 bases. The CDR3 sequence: CASSIDRPTDTQYF. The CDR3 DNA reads TGTGCCAGTAGTATCGACAGACCCACAGATACGCAGTATTTT.

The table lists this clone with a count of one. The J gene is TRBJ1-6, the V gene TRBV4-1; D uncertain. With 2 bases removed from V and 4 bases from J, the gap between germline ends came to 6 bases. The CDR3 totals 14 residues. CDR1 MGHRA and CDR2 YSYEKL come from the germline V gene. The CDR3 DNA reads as TGCGCCAGCAGCCAACGGGAATATAATTCACCCCTCCACTTT. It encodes CASSQREYNSPLHF.

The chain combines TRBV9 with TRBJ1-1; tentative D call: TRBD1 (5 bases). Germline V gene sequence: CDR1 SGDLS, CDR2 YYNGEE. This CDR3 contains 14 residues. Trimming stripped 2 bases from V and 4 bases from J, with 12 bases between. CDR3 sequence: CASSVSAGGTEAFF. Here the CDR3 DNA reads TGTGCCAGCAGCGTTAGTGCTGGGGGCACTGAAGCTTTCTTT.

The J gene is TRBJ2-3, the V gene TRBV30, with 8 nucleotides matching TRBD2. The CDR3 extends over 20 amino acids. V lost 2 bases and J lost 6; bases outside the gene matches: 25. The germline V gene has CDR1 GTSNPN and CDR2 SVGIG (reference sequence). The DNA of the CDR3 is TGTGCCTGGAGTAAAGGAGTTCGATTTGCGGGAGGCCCCGTCCGGGATACGCAGTATTTT. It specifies CAWSKGVRFAGGPVRDTQYF.

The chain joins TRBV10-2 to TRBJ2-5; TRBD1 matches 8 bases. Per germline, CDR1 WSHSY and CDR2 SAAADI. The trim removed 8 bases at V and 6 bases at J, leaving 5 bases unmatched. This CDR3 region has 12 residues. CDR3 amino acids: CASAGQGQTQYF. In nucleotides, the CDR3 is TGCGCCAGCGCCGGACAGGGACAGACCCAGTACTTC.

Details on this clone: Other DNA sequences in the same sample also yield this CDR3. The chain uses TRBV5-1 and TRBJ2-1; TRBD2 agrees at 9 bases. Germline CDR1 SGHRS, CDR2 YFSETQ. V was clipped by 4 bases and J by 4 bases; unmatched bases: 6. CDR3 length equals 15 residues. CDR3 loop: CASSLGLALYNEQFF. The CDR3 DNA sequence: TGCGCCAGCAGCCTCGGACTAGCGCTTTACAATGAGCAGTTCTTC.

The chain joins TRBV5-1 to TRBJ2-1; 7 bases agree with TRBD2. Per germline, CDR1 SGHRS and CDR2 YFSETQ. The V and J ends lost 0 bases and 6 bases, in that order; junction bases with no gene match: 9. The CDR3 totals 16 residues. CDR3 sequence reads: CASSLVLAVGSNEQFF. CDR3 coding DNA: TGCGCCAGCAGCTTGGTCCTAGCGGTCGGAAGCAATGAGCAGTTCTTC.

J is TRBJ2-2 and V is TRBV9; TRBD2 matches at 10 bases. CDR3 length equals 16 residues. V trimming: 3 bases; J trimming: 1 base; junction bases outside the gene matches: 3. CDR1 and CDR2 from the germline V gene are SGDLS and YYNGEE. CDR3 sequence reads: CASSARTSGNTGELFF. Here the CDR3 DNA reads TGTGCCAGCAGCGCCCGGACTAGCGGGAACACCGGGGAGCTGTTTTTT.

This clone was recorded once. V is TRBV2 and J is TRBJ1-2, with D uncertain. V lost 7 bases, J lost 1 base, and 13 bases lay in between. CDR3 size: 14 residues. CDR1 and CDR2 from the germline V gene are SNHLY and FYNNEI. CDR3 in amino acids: CASTQAVGNYGYTF. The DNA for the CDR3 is TGTGCCAGCACCCAAGCGGTTGGTAACTATGGCTACACCTTC.

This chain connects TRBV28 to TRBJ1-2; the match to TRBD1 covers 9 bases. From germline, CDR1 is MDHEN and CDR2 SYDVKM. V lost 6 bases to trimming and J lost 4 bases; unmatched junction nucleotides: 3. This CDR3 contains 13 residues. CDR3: CASRLTGGYGYTF. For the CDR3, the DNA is TGTGCCAGCAGATTGACAGGGGGCTATGGCTACACCTTC.

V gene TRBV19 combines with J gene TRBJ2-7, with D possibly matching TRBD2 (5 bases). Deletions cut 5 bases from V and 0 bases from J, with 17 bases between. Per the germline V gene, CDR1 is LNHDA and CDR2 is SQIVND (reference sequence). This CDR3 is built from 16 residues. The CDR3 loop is CASSGGLRTGSYEQYF. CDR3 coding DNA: TGTGCCAGTAGTGGAGGACTCCGGACCGGCTCCTACGAGCAGTACTTC. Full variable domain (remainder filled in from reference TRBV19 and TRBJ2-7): DGGITQSPKYLFRKEGQNVTLSCEQNLNHDAMYWYRQDPGQGLRLIYYSQIVNDFQKGDIAEGYSVSREKKESFPLTVTSAQKNPTAFYLCASSGGLRTGSYEQYFGPGTRLTVT.